This T cell receptor beta chain was sequenced for a study of cytomegalovirus exposure and HLA in healthy donors. In the PCR, 60 Vbeta and 13 Jbeta primers were used. Produced via immunoSEQ multiplex PCR; TCRdb's table is partial and in-frame only. The sample has 250,000 to 350,000 clones, 85% to 90% seen once. In the case of this clone: A junction end diverges from the germline sequence, so it may reflect a read error.

This receptor was identified in a woman aged 18-29 years in good health and CMV-seronegative. The sample consisted of PBMCs.

In DNA, the CDR3 is TGTGCCAGCAGCTTAGCATGGCGGGCCGACACCTCCTACGGGCAGTACTTC. It is translated as CASSLAWRADTSYGQYF. The chain carries TRBV11-2 and TRBJ2-7; D perhaps matches TRBD2 (5 bases). The germline V gene has CDR1 SGHAT and CDR2 FQNNGV. The CDR3 contains 17 residues.